Each of the 16 T cell receptor beta chains below was sequenced from the same sample in a study of PD-1 blockade in classical Hodgkin lymphoma. Generated by immunoSEQ multiplex PCR, the TCRdb table keeps only in-frame clones and is missing some. The sample lists tens of thousands of clones; roughly 87% were seen once. Relapses following autologous stem cell transplantation were seen in all patients, with brentuximab vedotin exposure varying. Source: peripheral blood mononuclear cells (PBMCs), taken before the second cycle of nivolumab. These receptors were collected from a human donor with classical Hodgkin lymphoma.

J is TRBJ2-7 and V is TRBV7-9; tentative D call: TRBD1 (6 bases). CDR3 size: 12 residues. Germline loops: CDR1 SEHNR, CDR2 FQNEAQ (reference sequence). V lost 5 bases to trimming and J lost 11 bases, with 16 bases between them. CDR3 coding DNA: TGTGCCAGCAGCAATACAGGGAGTGCGGAGTACTTC. It translates to CASSNTGSAEYF. Full variable domain (outside the CDR3, taken from reference TRBV7-9 and TRBJ2-7): DTGVSQNPRHKITKRGQNVTFRCDPISEHNRLYWYRQTLGQGPEFLTYFQNEAQLEKSRLLSDRFSAERPKGSFSTLEIQRTEQGDSAMYLCASSNTGSAEYFGPGTRLTVT.

V is TRBV28 and J is TRBJ2-7; D possibly matches TRBD1 or TRBD2 (5 bases each). Germline V gene data show CDR1 as MDHEN and CDR2 as SYDVKM. Trimming removed 2 bases from V and 1 base from J, with 15 bases in between. This CDR3 has 16 residues. The CDR3 sequence is CASSLNPRDPSYEQYF. DNA of the CDR3: TGTGCCAGCAGTTTAAATCCTCGGGACCCTTCCTACGAGCAGTACTTC.

V usage is TRBV27 and J usage is TRBJ2-2, with D uncertain. CDR3 length: 14 amino acids. Trimming took off 5 bases at V and 7 bases at J, with 14 bases between the two ends. The germline gives CDR1 MNHEY, CDR2 SMNVEV (reference sequence). The DNA of the CDR3 is TGTGCCAGCAGTCCCCTAGATATGGGCGGGGAGCTGTTTTTT. Amino acid sequence: CASSPLDMGGELFF.

The CDR3 nucleotides are TGTGCCAGCACTCCCCTCGGGACAGGGGCAGAGACCCAGTACTTC. It encodes CASTPLGTGAETQYF. The chain employs TRBV7-9 and TRBJ2-5; 10 bases agree with TRBD1. V lost 7 bases, J lost 4 bases, and 9 bases stayed unmatched. Germline-derived CDR1 and CDR2 are SEHNR and FQNEAQ (reference sequence). This CDR3 region has 15 residues.

The genes are TRBV7-9 and TRBJ2-3; D is ambiguous. CDR3 size: 12 residues. The V gene's germline CDR1 is SEHNR and CDR2 FQNEAQ (reference sequence). Between the trimmed V and J ends, which lost 6 bases and 4 bases, there was a span of 8 bases. Here the CDR3 reads CASRLSSDTQYF. The CDR3, as DNA: TGTGCCAGCAGACTATCCTCAGATACGCAGTATTTT.

This rearrangement joins TRBV5-4 to TRBJ2-7; TRBD1 might be the D (6 bases). Per the germline V gene, CDR1 is SGHNT and CDR2 is YYREEE (reference sequence). The CDR3 spans 14 residues. Trimming pared 0 bases from V and 1 base from J, leaving 8 bases between. CDR3 amino acids: CASSLVGQSYEQYF. In nucleotides, the CDR3 is TGTGCCAGCAGCTTGGTAGGACAGTCCTACGAGCAGTACTTC. Variable domain in full (rest from reference TRBV5-4 and TRBJ2-7): ETGVTQSPTHLIKTRGQQVTLRCSSQSGHNTVSWYQQALGQGPQFIFQYYREEENGRGNFPPRFSGLQFPNYSSELNVNALELDDSALYLCASSLVGQSYEQYFGPGTRLTVT.

J is TRBJ2-3 and V is TRBV5-1, with 9 bases lining up with TRBD2. V trimming: 6 bases; J trimming: 5 bases; junction bases outside the gene matches: 10. The CDR3 covers 15 residues. Germline-derived CDR1 and CDR2 are SGHRS and YFSETQ. The CDR3 region has the DNA TGCGCCAGCAAGGTCGGCGGGGGGGCGGAAGATACGCAGTATTTT. Amino acids: CASKVGGGAEDTQYF.

This sequence joins TRBV18 and TRBJ2-7, with a possible D match to TRBD1 (6 bases). CDR3 length equals 13 residues. Per the germline V gene, CDR1 is KGHSH and CDR2 is LQKENI. V lost 6 bases to trimming and J lost 0 bases, with 9 bases between them. CDR3 in amino acids: CASSVRGSYEQYF. CDR3 DNA sequence: TGTGCCAGCTCGGTCAGGGGCTCCTACGAGCAGTACTTC.

The gene calls are TRBV4-2 and TRBJ2-7, with 8 bases fitting TRBD2. The CDR3 has 16 amino acids. Losses at the gene ends were 4 bases for V and 0 bases for J; bases not matched to a gene: 8. Germline V CDR1 and CDR2: LGHNA, YNFKEQ. The CDR3 sequence: CASSPSGGGSSYEQYF. DNA of the CDR3: TGTGCCAGCAGCCCGTCGGGCGGGGGGAGCTCCTACGAGCAGTACTTC.

The chain uses TRBV28 and TRBJ1-5; D unresolved. Trimming took 6 bases from V and 4 from J, leaving 7 bases between them. Per the germline V gene, CDR1 is MDHEN and CDR2 is SYDVKM. The CDR3 spans 12 residues. The CDR3 region is CASSEENQPQHF. CDR3 nucleotides: TGTGCCAGCAGCGAAGAAAATCAGCCCCAGCATTTT.

This clone was detected once. This chain joins TRBV28 and TRBJ2-7, with 10 bases that match TRBD1. Germline CDR1 and CDR2: MDHEN and SYDVKM. CDR3 length equals 15 residues. J lost 3 bases, V lost 6 bases, and 8 bases had no gene match. CDR3: CASSRDRGAVYEQYF. The CDR3 coding sequence is TGTGCCAGCAGCCGGGACAGGGGAGCGGTCTACGAGCAGTACTTC.

The chain is built from TRBV6-1 and TRBJ2-3; tentative D call: TRBD2 (6 bases). The V end lost 8 bases, the J end lost 2 bases, and 14 bases lay between the germline ends. The length of the CDR3 is 14 residues. Germline CDR1 is MNHNS and CDR2 is SASEGT. As DNA, the CDR3 is TGTGCCAGCCAAACTAGCACCGACACAGATACGCAGTATTTT. The encoded protein is CASQTSTDTDTQYF.

The chain joins TRBV7-9 to TRBJ2-5; D is unclear. Trimming pared 4 bases from V and 3 bases from J, leaving 12 bases between. CDR1 and CDR2 from the germline V gene are SEHNR and FQNEAQ (reference sequence). The CDR3 covers 14 residues. CDR3 amino acids: CASSYASTEETQYF. As DNA, the CDR3 is TGTGCCAGCAGCTACGCCTCCACGGAAGAGACCCAGTACTTC. The full variable domain, completed using reference TRBV7-9 and TRBJ2-5, is DTGVSQNPRHKITKRGQNVTFRCDPISEHNRLYWYRQTLGQGPEFLTYFQNEAQLEKSRLLSDRFSAERPKGSFSTLEIQRTEQGDSAMYLCASSYASTEETQYFGPGTRLLVL.

The chain employs TRBV27 and TRBJ1-1, with a tentative D call TRBD1 (6 bases). Germline CDR1 and CDR2: MNHEY and SMNVEV (reference sequence). The CDR3 contains 14 residues. V lost 3 bases to trimming and J lost 1 base, with 9 bases between them. CDR3 DNA sequence: TGTGCCAGCAGTTTCCTGGGACAGAACACTGAAGCTTTCTTT. It translates to CASSFLGQNTEAFF.

This chain links TRBV28 with TRBJ2-7; 8 positions match TRBD2. V gave up 6 bases and J gave up 3 bases; unmatched junction bases: 10. The CDR3 has 15 amino acids. The germline V gene encodes CDR1 MDHEN and CDR2 SYDVKM. In DNA form, the CDR3 reads TGTGCCAGCAGGGTCGTGGGGCGGGAGGACTACGAGCAGTACTTC. This codes for CASRVVGREDYEQYF.

This sequence joins TRBV19 and TRBJ2-5, with D unclear. The V gene's germline CDR1 is LNHDA and CDR2 SQIVND (reference sequence). V shed 5 bases and J shed 5 bases, with 18 bases lying between them. There are 15 residues in the CDR3. CDR3 in DNA: TGTGCCAGTAGTCAGATGGCAGGTCGATCGGAGACCCAGTACTTC. Translated: CASSQMAGRSETQYF.